This T cell receptor beta chain was found in a study of shared clonotypes between healthy human individuals. As for the study in general: Aged 18 to 49, the donors were a couple of women and three men.

Findings and limits, study-wide: Sequencing depth was expected to affect clonotype sharing among donors.

Germline values: CDR1 SGHTA, CDR2 FQGTGA. The CDR3 consists of 18 residues. V lost 0 bases to trimming and J lost 0 bases, with 12 bases between them. As to this clone: Antigen specificity is unknown.

Sequencing used immunoSEQ multiplex PCR; TCRdb keeps in-frame clones, though not all of them. Of around 2.1 million clones in the sample, approximately 94% were seen once. CD45RO-negative cells were positively selected for CCR7, leaving out terminally differentiated effector memory CD45RA+ cells. All the donors were Caucasian adults who lived in Nashville, Tennessee. The rearrangement uses TRBV7-3 and TRBJ2-6, with a weak D call TRBD1 (5 bases). The TCR sequence derives from a young man in good health. Some clones in this sample may be carry-over from other donors' samples. The specimen sequenced was naive CD8+ T cells from PBMCs. The CDR3 reads CASSLTWGISSGANVLTF. The DNA of the CDR3 is TGTGCCAGCAGCTTAACGTGGGGCATTTCCTCTGGGGCCAACGTCCTGACTTTC.